The rows below give T cell receptor beta chains drawn from one sample of a study of identical twins. TCRdb re-called the 5' RACE reads through MiXCR, storing one row per CDR3 protein. Of approximately 680,000 distinct CDR3 sequences in the sample, just over 7% are singletons; the top ten hold 1.5% to 2%. This sample was also put to use in a study of yellow fever vaccine responses in identical twins.

The specimen sequenced was PBMCs. The receptors originated from a woman between 18 and 29 years old in good health. Each CDR3 is given with its conserved first and last residue. A D gene is named only where the DNA matches it firmly. Clone size is not always given. Where it is, it says once, few, many or a class for expanded clones.

abundance	v_gene	j_gene	d_gene	CDR3nt	CDR3aa
.	TRBV18	TRBJ2-3	.	TGTGCCAGCTTCGCCCTGGGCGCAGATACGCAGTATTTT	CASFALGADTQYF
.	TRBV27	TRBJ2-3	TRBD2	TGTGCCAGCAGCTCCCGGCGGGGGGTCACAGATACGCAGTATTTT	CASSSRRGVTDTQYF
many	TRBV27	TRBJ2-1	.	TGTGCCAGCAGTTTATCTCAGCGAGCGGCAACCTACAATGAGCAGTTCTTC	CASSLSQRAATYNEQFF
few	TRBV6-5	TRBJ1-2	.	TGTGCCAGCAGTTACTCGTGGCTGGATAACTATGGCTACACCTTC	CASSYSWLDNYGYTF
.	TRBV5-1	TRBJ2-7	TRBD1	TGCGCCAGCACCCCGGACAGGGGCTACGAGCAGTACTTC	CASTPDRGYEQYF
many	TRBV7-8	TRBJ1-1	.	TGTGCCAGCAGCTTAGAAGCGTCGGTTGGCACTGAAGCTTTCTTT	CASSLEASVGTEAFF
.	TRBV6-2/TRBV6-3	TRBJ1-5	.	TGTGCCAGCAGTTACGGAGAGGCAGAGACCTATAGCAATCAGCCCCAGCATTTT	CASSYGEAETYSNQPQHF
.	TRBV20-1	TRBJ2-2	TRBD1	TGCAGTGCTAGAGCCCGACAGGGGACGCCCGCGAACACCGGGGAGCTGTTTTTT	CSARARQGTPANTGELFF
few	TRBV7-2	TRBJ2-5	.	TGTGCCAGCAGCTCATCGGGGGCGGGAGAGACCCAGTACTTC	CASSSSGAGETQYF
.	TRBV20-1	TRBJ1-5	.	TGCAGTGCTAGGGCCGGACGGGGGATTCGGGAGCCCCAGCATTTT	CSARAGRGIREPQHF
.	TRBV7-6	TRBJ2-1	.	TGTGCCAGCAGCTTAGCTATGGCAGGGCCCTTTAACAATGAGCAGTTCTTC	CASSLAMAGPFNNEQFF
many	TRBV15	TRBJ1-2	TRBD1	TGTGCCACCAGTAAAGACAGGGTTTCTTTCTACACCTTC	CATSKDRVSFYTF
.	TRBV3-1	TRBJ2-2	TRBD2	TGTGCCAGCAGCCAAGAGGCGACTAGCATGAGCACCGGGGAGCTGTTTTTT	CASSQEATSMSTGELFF
many	TRBV5-1	TRBJ2-5	.	TGCGCCAGCAGCTTGGCTCTAGCCGTCCAAGAGACCCAGTACTTC	CASSLALAVQETQYF
many	TRBV12-3/TRBV12-4	TRBJ2-3	TRBD2	TGTGCCAGCAGTTGGCGGGGTCGGGAGGTAGATACGCAGTATTTT	CASSWRGREVDTQYF
few	TRBV10-3	TRBJ2-7	TRBD2	TGTGCCATCAGCGGACTAGCGTCCTACGAGCAGTACTTC	CAISGLASYEQYF
.	TRBV4-1	TRBJ1-5	TRBD1	TGCGCCAGCAGCCAACTAGGACAGGGCAATCAGCCCCAGCATTTT	CASSQLGQGNQPQHF
many	TRBV12-3/TRBV12-4	TRBJ2-5	.	TGTGCCAGCAGTTCCCCTCCCGGGGAGACCCAGTACTTC	CASSSPPGETQYF
many	TRBV12-3/TRBV12-4	TRBJ2-2	TRBD1	TGTGCCAGCAGTCCGGGACAGGGAAAAACCGGGGAGCTGTTTTTT	CASSPGQGKTGELFF
many	TRBV3-1	TRBJ2-2	TRBD2	TGTGCCAGCAGCCAGTCGCTAGCGGGAGTTGGCGGGGAGCTGTTTTTT	CASSQSLAGVGGELFF